This section outlines one T cell receptor beta chain sequence together with its context. The CDR3 runs to 13 residues. Germline lookup yields CDR1 MNHEY and CDR2 SMNVEV (reference sequence). Trimming took off 4 bases at V and 7 bases at J, with 10 bases between the two ends. Approximately 200 ng DNA, about 33,000 T cell genomes, went into each sorted-subset replicate PCR. Data came from immunoSEQ multiplex PCR; TCRdb stores just in-frame clones and leaves some out. The sample holds 1.5 million to 1.9 million clones, around 98% seen once. From CD4+ cells came CD45RA+ naive and CD45RA-negative memory subsets. This sample was taken from a study of shared clonotypes between healthy human individuals.

The sequence was collected from a man aged 25-45 years in good health. Source material: naive CD4+ T cells sorted from blood. Specified subset: CD45RA+ positively selected. V and J are TRBV27 and TRBJ1-4; D remains ambiguous. CDR3 region: CASSSPEGEKLFF. Written as DNA, the CDR3 is TGTGCCAGCAGTTCCCCGGAAGGTGAAAAACTGTTTTTT.